Below are 19 T cell receptor beta chains sequenced from a single sample in a study of T cell changes during pregnancy in multiple sclerosis. The assay was immunoSEQ multiplex PCR, and TCRdb's table has in-frame clones only and misses some. The sample comprises around 30,000 clones, about 88% of which are singletons, and roughly a tenth rests with the top ten. This sample comprised CD8+ T cells from peripheral blood mononuclear cells, obtained in the second trimester of pregnancy. The receptors were sampled from a female donor with multiple sclerosis, enrolled in a pregnancy study.

This clone came up once. This chain links TRBV7-6 with TRBJ2-1; a possible D gene is TRBD2 (5 bases). Germline V lookup: CDR1 SGHVS, CDR2 FNYEAQ. CDR3 length: 16 residues. Trimming left V 2 bases short and J 4 bases short, with 15 bases between. CDR3 in amino acids: CASSLIVGRGYNEQFF. The CDR3 region has the DNA TGTGCCAGCAGCTTAATTGTAGGTCGGGGTTACAATGAGCAGTTCTTC.

The chain couples TRBV5-6 to TRBJ2-7, with D possibly matching TRBD1 (6 bases). This CDR3 region has 14 residues. Germline V gene sequence: CDR1 SGHDT, CDR2 YYEEEE. Trimming shortened V by 3 bases and J by 0 bases, and 10 bases separated the two germline ends. The CDR3 nucleotides read TGTGCCAGCAGCTCAGGGGCACCCTCCTACGAGCAGTACTTC. Translating it yields CASSSGAPSYEQYF.

V and J are TRBV7-9 and TRBJ2-7; 12 nucleotides align to TRBD2. Germline V CDR1 and CDR2: SEHNR, FQNEAQ (reference sequence). V was pared by 5 bases and J by 4 bases, with 9 bases of the junction left unmatched. The CDR3 runs 16 residues. The chain's CDR3 is CASSPPSGGATYEQYF. CDR3 nucleotide sequence: TGTGCCAGCAGCCCCCCTAGCGGGGGGGCCACGTACGAGCAGTACTTC.

This clone was seen only once. V and J are TRBV10-3 and TRBJ1-1; TRBD1 matches at 9 bases. The CDR3 length is 14 residues. With V trimmed by 6 bases and J by 3 bases, 5 bases remained unmatched. Per germline, CDR1 ENHRY and CDR2 SYGVKD. The chain's CDR3 is CAIRATGGDTEAFF. The DNA of the CDR3 is TGTGCCATCAGAGCGACAGGGGGGGACACTGAAGCTTTCTTT.

This clone occurred a few times. The chain joins TRBV4-1 to TRBJ1-1; 7 nucleotides match TRBD1. Germline CDR1 MGHRA, CDR2 YSYEKL. The CDR3 totals 14 residues. The ends lost 1 base at V and 7 bases at J; junction bases unmatched: 6. CDR3 DNA sequence: TGCGCCAGCAGCCAAGGAAGGGGGACAGATGAAGCTTTCTTT. It translates to CASSQGRGTDEAFF.

This rearrangement joins TRBV28 to TRBJ1-2; possibly TRBD1 for D (5 bases). Per germline, CDR1 MDHEN and CDR2 SYDVKM. The CDR3 spans 16 residues. The V end lost 4 bases, the J end lost 2 bases, and 17 bases lay between the germline ends. For the CDR3, the DNA is TGTGCCAGCAGTTCGGGGGGAGGGACGGACAACTATGGCTACACCTTC. Its protein is CASSSGGGTDNYGYTF.

This chain connects TRBV2 to TRBJ1-1; 9 bases are shared with TRBD1. Germline V gives CDR1 SNHLY, CDR2 FYNNEI. V gave up 6 bases and J gave up 5 bases; unmatched junction bases: 13. This CDR3 has 16 amino acids. In DNA, the CDR3 is TGTGCCAGCAGATCGGGACAGGGAAATCCGAGTACTGAAGCTTTCTTT. Protein sequence: CASRSGQGNPSTEAFF.

The V and J genes are TRBV19 and TRBJ1-5; D is undetermined. The CDR3 has 16 residues. Deletions cut 5 bases from V and 5 bases from J, with 19 bases between. The germline V gene encodes CDR1 LNHDA and CDR2 SQIVND (reference sequence). The CDR3: CASSFLREGPHQPQHF. Here the CDR3 DNA reads TGTGCCAGTAGTTTCCTCCGGGAGGGCCCCCATCAGCCCCAGCATTTT. The full variable domain, its missing parts supplied by reference TRBV19 and TRBJ1-5, is DGGITQSPKYLFRKEGQNVTLSCEQNLNHDAMYWYRQDPGQGLRLIYYSQIVNDFQKGDIAEGYSVSREKKESFPLTVTSAQKNPTAFYLCASSFLREGPHQPQHFGDGTRLSIL.

The CDR3 loop reads CASSHLTGLHEQYF. CDR3 nucleotide sequence: TGCGCCAGCAGCCACCTGACAGGGCTCCACGAGCAGTACTTC. This chain connects TRBV4-1 to TRBJ2-7; 7 nucleotides line up with TRBD1. CDR1 and CDR2 from the germline V gene are MGHRA and YSYEKL. J was trimmed by 5 bases and V by 3 bases; bases with no gene match: 7. The CDR3 runs to 14 residues.

The chain carries TRBV4-1 and TRBJ2-1; 7 bases are shared with TRBD2. The CDR3 runs 15 residues. With V trimmed by 3 bases and J by 1 base, 3 bases remained unmatched. The germline V gene encodes CDR1 MGHRA and CDR2 YSYEKL. For the CDR3, the DNA is TGCGCCAGCAGCCAGAGAGCGGGGTCCTACAATGAGCAGTTCTTC. This sequence encodes CASSQRAGSYNEQFF.

The chain employs TRBV2 and TRBJ1-2; 7 bases align to TRBD1. Germline CDR1 SNHLY, CDR2 FYNNEI. This CDR3 is built from 15 residues. V shed 6 bases, J shed 2 bases, and the junction held 9 bases outside the gene matches. In nucleotides, the CDR3 is TGTGCCAGCAGGGAGACACAGGGGTGGAACTATGGCTACACCTTC. It is translated as CASRETQGWNYGYTF.

This rearrangement joins TRBV9 to TRBJ2-1; 7 nucleotides agree with TRBD1. V was clipped by 6 bases and J by 6 bases; unmatched bases: 12. This CDR3 has 15 residues. Germline CDR1 is SGDLS and CDR2 is YYNGEE. Here the CDR3 reads CASNYRGLSSNEQFF. The CDR3 DNA reads as TGTGCCAGCAATTACAGGGGCCTCTCGTCCAATGAGCAGTTCTTC.

This chain joins TRBV27 and TRBJ2-3; maybe TRBD1 (5 bases). The CDR3 loop spans 14 amino acids. Germline CDR1 and CDR2: MNHEY and SMNVEV (reference sequence). The V and J ends lost 5 bases and 1 base respectively, with 10 bases between them. This CDR3 is CASSPSTGTDTQYF. In nucleotides, the CDR3 is TGTGCCAGCAGTCCCTCGACAGGCACAGATACGCAGTATTTT.

The gene calls are TRBV11-2 and TRBJ2-7; weak D call: TRBD2 (6 bases). This CDR3 has 12 amino acids. V lost 6 bases to trimming and J lost 5 bases, with 11 bases between them. The germline V gene has CDR1 SGHAT and CDR2 FQNNGV. The CDR3 sequence is CASSLRRDEQYF. DNA of the CDR3: TGTGCCAGCAGTCTCAGGAGGGACGAGCAGTACTTC.

The chain carries TRBV27 and TRBJ2-5; D is unresolved. The CDR3 sequence is 18 residues long. V gave up 1 base and J gave up 5 bases, with 23 bases separating them. CDR1 and CDR2 from the germline V gene are MNHEY and SMNVEV (reference sequence). The CDR3 region has the DNA TGTGCCAGCAGTTTATTCCCCTCCGCCCCGGAGAGACCGGAGACCCAGTACTTC. Protein sequence: CASSLFPSAPERPETQYF.

This chain uses TRBV13 with TRBJ2-7; D is uncertain. The CDR3 totals 11 residues. Trimming stripped 2 bases from V and 6 bases from J, with 5 bases between. The germline V gene has CDR1 PRHDT and CDR2 FYEKMQ (reference sequence). The CDR3 DNA follows: TGTGCCAGCAGCTTATCAGGCGAGCAGTACTTC. Its translation is CASSLSGEQYF.

This chain joins TRBV7-9 and TRBJ2-7; no clear D. V gave up 3 bases and J gave up 3 bases, with 12 bases separating them. The CDR3 loop spans 14 amino acids. CDR1 is SEHNR, CDR2 FQNEAQ, per germline (reference sequence). CDR3 sequence reads: CASSFEPLSYEQYF. CDR3 nucleotide sequence: TGTGCCAGCAGCTTCGAGCCCCTAAGCTACGAGCAGTACTTC.

Here the CDR3 reads CASSQYVAGATYEQYF. CDR3 DNA sequence: TGCGCCAGCAGCCAGTACGTAGCGGGGGCTACCTACGAGCAGTACTTC. The chain employs TRBV4-1 and TRBJ2-7; 9 bases map to TRBD2. CDR1 is MGHRA, CDR2 YSYEKL, per germline. The CDR3 covers 16 residues. Trimming cost V 3 bases and J 2 bases; bases outside gene matches: 8.

This clone occurred once. The CDR3 here is CASSSLLPSSRTDTQYF. The CDR3 DNA is TGTGCCAGCAGCTCCCTCCTTCCGTCCAGCAGGACAGATACGCAGTATTTT. V and J are TRBV7-2 and TRBJ2-3; no clear D gene. The CDR3 is made up of 17 amino acids. Germline V gives CDR1 SGHTA, CDR2 FQGNSA. V was shortened by 4 bases and J by 3 bases, with 20 bases between the two germline ends.